This entry lists 5 T cell receptor beta chains sequenced from one sample in a study of post-analysis software for immune sequencing data. Presence of unique molecular identifiers characterized the TCR beta cDNA libraries. Via MiXCR, TCRdb re-called the PCR reads, giving one row per CDR3 protein. The table includes roughly 400,000 distinct CDR3 sequences, approximately 37% detected once. For these TCRs, the target antigens are not known. Study conclusions and caveats: A few TRBV segments occurring more often in patients than controls included TRBV5-6, TRBV5-1 and TRBV20-1.

Sequencing input: blood. These receptors were obtained from a girl between 2 and 10 years old with multiple sclerosis.

The CDR3 region has the DNA TGCAGTGCAACTAACCCAGGGAGGGGACGGAGAACTGAAGCTTTCTTT. Residues: CSATNPGRGRRTEAFF. The chain has TRBV20-1 and TRBJ1-1, with D perhaps matching TRBD1 (5 bases). V was cut by 6 bases and J by 5 bases, with 25 bases left in between. Germline V gene sequence: CDR1 DFQATT, CDR2 SNEGSKA (reference sequence). The length of the CDR3 is 16 residues.

This chain uses TRBV20-1 with TRBJ2-4, with TRBD1 identical over 9 bases. CDR1 and CDR2 (germline): DFQATT, SNEGSKA (reference sequence). V lost 3 bases to trimming and J lost 6 bases; unmatched junction nucleotides: 6. The CDR3 sequence is 14 residues long. The CDR3 coding sequence is TGCAGTGCTAGGCCGGACAGGGGCGGAAACATTCAGTACTTC. This translates into CSARPDRGGNIQYF.

This rearrangement joins TRBV7-9 to TRBJ2-5; D tentatively fits TRBD1 or TRBD2 (5 bases each). The J call may be in error: the DNA end matches TRBJ2-7 better. The CDR3 runs 18 residues. CDR1 is SEHNR and CDR2 is FQNEAQ in the germline V gene (reference sequence). The CDR3, as DNA: TGTGCCAGCAGCTCTCCGCGAGGGGACCACACCTTCCCCTACGAGCAGTACTTC. Its protein product is CASSSPRGDHTFPYEQYF.

The chain links TRBV3-1 to TRBJ1-6; D is unresolved. The germline V gene has CDR1 LGHDT and CDR2 YNNKEL (reference sequence). Trimming pared 3 bases from V and 14 bases from J, leaving 14 bases between. This CDR3 contains 13 residues. CDR3 in amino acids: CASSQAGKKALHF. In DNA form, the CDR3 reads TGTGCCAGCAGCCAGGCCGGGAAAAAAGCCCTCCACTTT.

This chain joins TRBV11-1 and TRBJ2-4; 7 nucleotides line up with TRBD1. The CDR3 has 16 amino acids. CDR1 and CDR2 (germline): SGHAT, FQDESV (reference sequence). J lost 0 bases, V lost 5 bases, and 7 bases had no gene match. CDR3 sequence: CASSPRQGQAKNIQYF. DNA for the CDR3: TGTGCCAGCAGCCCCCGACAGGGACAAGCCAAAAACATTCAGTACTTC.